The 21 T cell receptor beta chains given below trace back to one sample, sequenced in a study of T-cell reconstitution after alpha-beta-depleted transplantation in children. During its preparation, the TCRbeta library received unique molecular identifiers. TCRdb ran MiXCR on the PCR reads and lists one entry per CDR3 protein. The profile covers approximately 500,000 distinct CDR3 sequences, with under 12% appearing a single time and roughly 2% taken by the ten largest. The sample here was PBMCs, taken before TCRalphabeta/CD19-depleted stem cell transplant. Receptors were obtained from a child aged 2-15 years with inherited bone marrow failure, due to receive a stem cell transplant.

In this sample, this clonotype turned up many times. The chain couples TRBV6-2 or TRBV6-3 to TRBJ1-6; TRBD1 matches 11 bases. CDR3 size: 21 residues. Germline loops: CDR1 MNHEY, CDR2 SVGEGT. Losses at the gene ends were 8 bases for V and 0 bases for J; bases not matched to a gene: 18. The CDR3 spells CASRLLVPGQGVISYNSPLHF. The CDR3 DNA follows: TGTGCCAGCCGACTTCTTGTACCGGGACAGGGGGTCATCTCCTATAATTCACCCCTCCACTTT.

The sample holds many counts of this clonotype. The chain is built from TRBV5-1 and TRBJ2-1; either TRBD1 or TRBD2 may fit D (5 bases each). V was shortened by 3 bases and J by 5 bases, with 18 bases between the two germline ends. CDR3 length: 16 residues. The germline CDR1 and CDR2 sequences are SGHRS and YFSETQ. The CDR3 spells CASSWDRPTVNNEQFF. The CDR3, as DNA: TGCGCCAGCAGCTGGGACCGACCGACAGTAAACAATGAGCAGTTCTTC.

In regard to this clonotype: A read error may explain this, as a much larger clone is one base away. The chain carries TRBV29-1 and TRBJ2-7; 12 nucleotides line up with TRBD2. Trimming at V came to 8 bases and at J to 7 bases, leaving 9 bases not matched to a gene. Germline assignment: CDR1 SQVTM and CDR2 ANQGSEA. This CDR3 contains 13 residues. DNA of the CDR3: TGCAGCATATCTAGCGGGAGGGCCGGAGAGCAGTACTTC. It translates to CSISSGRAGEQYF.

Many counts were recorded for this clonotype. The chain couples TRBV10-3 to TRBJ2-7, with a weak D call TRBD1 (6 bases). CDR3 length equals 14 residues. Trimming removed 6 bases from V and 3 bases from J, with 15 bases in between. CDR1 and CDR2 from the germline V gene are ENHRY and SYGVKD. The CDR3 protein is CAIRQQGPGYEQYF. The CDR3 nucleotides read TGTGCCATCAGGCAACAGGGCCCCGGCTACGAGCAGTACTTC.

This clonotype was counted ten times or more. The V gene is TRBV7-9, the J gene TRBJ2-5; D gene unclear. Trimming cost V 3 bases and J 8 bases, with 10 bases left between them. Germline assignment: CDR1 SEHNR and CDR2 FQNEAQ (reference sequence). CDR3 size: 12 residues. This CDR3 is CASSFISVTQYF. Here the CDR3 DNA reads TGTGCCAGCAGCTTTATCTCAGTCACCCAGTACTTC.

This clonotype was seen repeatedly, ten times or more. The rearrangement uses TRBV27 and TRBJ2-4; 8 bases fit TRBD2. Germline trimming cut 3 bases from V and 3 bases from J; bases unmatched to any gene: 1. Germline V lookup: CDR1 MNHEY, CDR2 SMNVEV (reference sequence). CDR3 length: 14 amino acids. The CDR3 DNA follows: TGTGCCAGCAGTTTTCGGGGGGGCAAAAACATTCAGTACTTC. Translated: CASSFRGGKNIQYF.

Ten or more counts support this clonotype. The gene calls are TRBV12-3 or TRBV12-4 and TRBJ2-7; 12 bases align to TRBD2. CDR3 length: 15 amino acids. V was pared by 5 bases and J by 5 bases, with 7 bases of the junction left unmatched. The CDR3 protein is CASSLTSGSYHEQYF. CDR3 sequence (DNA): TGTGCCAGCAGTCTGACTAGCGGGAGCTACCACGAGCAGTACTTC.

This clonotype was seen many times. The V call is TRBV27, the J call TRBJ2-3, with 7 bases aligning to TRBD2. V was clipped by 1 base and J by 0 bases; unmatched bases: 7. Germline loops: CDR1 MNHEY, CDR2 SMNVEV (reference sequence). The CDR3 totals 17 residues. In DNA, the CDR3 is TGTGCCAGCAGTTTATTTTCTAGCGGAGGGAGCACAGATACGCAGTATTTT. It is translated as CASSLFSSGGSTDTQYF.

This clonotype was recorded at least ten times. This chain uses TRBV11-2 with TRBJ2-5, with D perhaps TRBD1 (5 bases). The V end was cut by 5 bases, the J end by 1 base, with 11 bases between. The CDR3 is made up of 14 amino acids. In germline, CDR1 is SGHAT, CDR2 FQNNGV. The CDR3 DNA reads as TGTGCCAGCAGCGCCACAGGTACCCAAGAGACCCAGTACTTC. Translated, it gives CASSATGTQETQYF.

This clonotype was seen more than once but under ten times. J is TRBJ1-1 and V is TRBV30; D remains ambiguous. The length of the CDR3 is 13 residues. The germline CDR1 and CDR2 sequences are GTSNPN and SVGIG (reference sequence). V was cut by 1 base and J by 0 bases, with 6 bases left in between. CDR3 bases: TGTGCCTGGAGTGAAGGCCTGAACACTGAAGCTTTCTTT. This translates into CAWSEGLNTEAFF. The full variable domain, with the rest looked up from reference TRBV30 and TRBJ1-1, is SQTIHQWPATLVQPVGSPLSLECTVEGTSNPNLYWYRQAAGRGLQLLFYSVGIGQISSEVPQNLSASRPQDRQFILSSKKLLLSDSGFYLCAWSEGLNTEAFFGQGTRLTVV.

In the case of this clonotype: A read error is possible here, since a much larger clone lies one base away. This chain links TRBV12-3 or TRBV12-4 with TRBJ1-1; 8 nucleotides align to TRBD1. The ends lost 5 bases at V and 6 bases at J; junction bases unmatched: 8. The length of the CDR3 is 14 residues. The CDR3 DNA reads as TGTGCCAGCAGTATAGACAGGGGTAGGTCTGAAGCTTTCTTT. Translated, it gives CASSIDRGRSEAFF.

This clonotype was observed at least ten times. The chain joins TRBV25-1 to TRBJ1-5, with 9 bases matching TRBD1. There are 14 residues in the CDR3. Germline CDR1 and CDR2: MGHDK and SYGVNS. J lost 4 bases, V lost 4 bases, and 2 bases had no gene match. CDR3 amino acids: CASSGQGGNQPQHF. The CDR3 DNA is TGTGCCAGCAGTGGACAGGGGGGGAATCAGCCCCAGCATTTT.

This clonotype was observed at least ten times. This chain uses TRBV25-1 with TRBJ2-3; maybe TRBD1 (5 bases). CDR1 is MGHDK and CDR2 is SYGVNS in the germline V gene. The V end was cut by 3 bases, the J end by 0 bases, with 7 bases between. This CDR3 is built from 14 residues. This CDR3 is CASSDRVSTDTQYF. The CDR3 DNA reads TGTGCCAGCAGTGACAGGGTTAGCACAGATACGCAGTATTTT.

In this sample, this clonotype turned up many times. The V call is TRBV19, the J call TRBJ2-3; weak D call: TRBD2 (5 bases). This CDR3 region has 12 residues. V gave up 7 bases and J gave up 1 base, with 6 bases separating them. Germline loops: CDR1 LNHDA, CDR2 SQIVND (reference sequence). The CDR3 spells CASIGGTDTQYF. Here the CDR3 DNA reads TGTGCCAGTATCGGGGGCACAGATACGCAGTATTTT. The entire variable domain, with the rest obtained from reference TRBV19 and TRBJ2-3, is as follows: DGGITQSPKYLFRKEGQNVTLSCEQNLNHDAMYWYRQDPGQGLRLIYYSQIVNDFQKGDIAEGYSVSREKKESFPLTVTSAQKNPTAFYLCASIGGTDTQYFGPGTRLTVL.

The V gene is TRBV20-1, the J gene TRBJ2-2; D remains ambiguous. CDR1 DFQATT and CDR2 SNEGSKA come from the germline V gene (reference sequence). This CDR3 contains 13 residues. Trimming took off 0 bases at V and 7 bases at J, with 9 bases between the two ends. The CDR3 loop is CSARDAPHGELFF. In nucleotides, the CDR3 is TGCAGTGCTAGAGATGCCCCCCACGGGGAGCTGTTTTTT.

This clonotype is a singleton in its sample. The rearrangement joins TRBV7-9 to TRBJ2-5; TRBD2 aligns across 8 bases. The CDR3 loop spans 16 amino acids. Germline-derived CDR1 and CDR2 are SEHNR and FQNEAQ (reference sequence). With V trimmed by 4 bases and J by 2 bases, 9 bases remained unmatched. This CDR3 reads CASSSPPGLVQETQYF. Here the CDR3 DNA reads TGTGCCAGCAGCTCTCCCCCGGGACTAGTACAAGAGACCCAGTACTTC.

The V call is TRBV12-3 or TRBV12-4, the J call TRBJ2-2, with D hard to call. CDR3 length equals 14 residues. V lost 1 base and J lost 4, with 7 bases in between. CDR3 loop: CASSLGQPTGELFF. CDR3 nucleotide sequence: TGTGCCAGCAGTTTAGGCCAGCCCACCGGGGAGCTGTTTTTT.

This clonotype was picked up many times. The chain employs TRBV27 and TRBJ2-7; the match to TRBD1 covers 7 bases. The CDR3 length is 15 residues. Germline CDR1 is MNHEY and CDR2 is SMNVEV (reference sequence). V trimming: 5 bases; J trimming: 1 base; junction bases outside the gene matches: 8. The CDR3 DNA is TGTGCCAGCAGTCTACAGGGGTACGGGTCCTACGAGCAGTACTTC. Its protein is CASSLQGYGSYEQYF.

In this sample, this clonotype turned up many times. The genes are TRBV7-2 and TRBJ2-5; 11 nucleotides match TRBD2. The V gene's germline CDR1 is SGHTA and CDR2 FQGNSA. V lost 1 base, J lost 4 bases, and 5 bases stayed unmatched. The CDR3 is made up of 16 amino acids. CDR3 in DNA: TGTGCCAGCAGCTTAGGTCTAGCGGGAGGAACAGAGACCCAGTACTTC. This encodes CASSLGLAGGTETQYF.

This clonotype was detected ten times or more. The chain links TRBV4-3 to TRBJ1-1; 8 bases line up with TRBD1. Germline assignment: CDR1 LGHNA and CDR2 YSLEER. V lost 0 bases to trimming and J lost 5 bases; unmatched junction nucleotides: 5. The CDR3 covers 15 residues. For the CDR3, the DNA is TGCGCCAGCAGCCAAGAAAACAGGGGGACAACTGAAGCTTTCTTT. It translates to CASSQENRGTTEAFF.

This clonotype was found many times. The chain couples TRBV7-8 to TRBJ2-3; D is unclear. Trimming cost V 0 bases and J 0 bases, with 13 bases left between them. Germline loops: CDR1 SGHVS, CDR2 FQNEAQ. The CDR3 has 17 amino acids. The CDR3 reads CASSLALTDLSTDTQYF. CDR3 DNA sequence: TGTGCCAGCAGCTTAGCGCTGACCGATCTTAGCACAGATACGCAGTATTTT.